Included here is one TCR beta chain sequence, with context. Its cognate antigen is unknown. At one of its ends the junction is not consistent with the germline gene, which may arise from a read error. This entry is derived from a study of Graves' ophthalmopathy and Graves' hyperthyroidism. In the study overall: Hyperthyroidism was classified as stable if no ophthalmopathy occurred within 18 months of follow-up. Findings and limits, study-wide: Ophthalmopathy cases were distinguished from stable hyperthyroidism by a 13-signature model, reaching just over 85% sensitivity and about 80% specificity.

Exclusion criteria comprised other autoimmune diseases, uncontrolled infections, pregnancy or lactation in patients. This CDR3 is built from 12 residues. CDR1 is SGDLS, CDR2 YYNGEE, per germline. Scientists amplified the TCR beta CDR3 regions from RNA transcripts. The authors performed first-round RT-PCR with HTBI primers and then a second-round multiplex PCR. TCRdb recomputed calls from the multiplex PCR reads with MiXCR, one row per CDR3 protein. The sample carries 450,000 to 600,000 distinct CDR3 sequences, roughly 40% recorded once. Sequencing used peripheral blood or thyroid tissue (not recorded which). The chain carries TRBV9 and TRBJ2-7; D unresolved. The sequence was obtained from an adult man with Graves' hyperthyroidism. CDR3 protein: CASSPVKYEQCF. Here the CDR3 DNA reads TGTGCCAGCTCACCAGTCAAATACGAGCAGTGCTTC.